These 13 T cell receptor beta chains originate from one sample sequenced in a study of cytomegalovirus exposure and HLA in healthy donors. 60 Vbeta and 13 Jbeta primers were used in PCR. Method: immunoSEQ multiplex PCR; TCRdb's copy keeps in-frame clones and lacks some. This table has more than 150,000 clones, about 81% appearing once. The material sequenced was PBMCs. These TCRs come from a woman between 18 and 30 years old in good health and CMV-seronegative.

The V call is TRBV7-9, the J call TRBJ2-5, with 10 bases that match TRBD2. V shed 2 bases and J 7 bases; nucleotides not matched to a gene: 13. CDR3 size: 17 residues. Per germline, CDR1 SEHNR and CDR2 FQNEAQ (reference sequence). CDR3 sequence: CASSLSSAGGPRWTQYF. The CDR3 bases are TGTGCCAGCAGCTTAAGTTCAGCGGGGGGGCCTCGGTGGACCCAGTACTTC.

This CDR3 is CASSQLASGTTDTQYF. Here the CDR3 DNA reads TGCGCCAGCAGCCAATTGGCTAGCGGGACAACAGATACGCAGTATTTT. The chain uses TRBV4-1 and TRBJ2-3, with TRBD2 identical over 9 bases. The CDR3 contains 16 residues. Germline CDR1 is MGHRA and CDR2 is YSYEKL. With V trimmed by 2 bases and J by 3 bases, 6 bases remained unmatched.

This clone was observed a single time. The chain combines TRBV5-1 with TRBJ1-4; D is unresolved. The CDR3 is made up of 15 amino acids. The germline CDR1 and CDR2 sequences are SGHRS and YFSETQ. Trimming removed 2 bases from V and 6 bases from J, with 14 bases in between. In nucleotides, the CDR3 is TGCGCCAGCAGCTTCGGGTCGTCCTCGGATGAAAAACTGTTTTTT. It is translated as CASSFGSSSDEKLFF.

This chain joins TRBV5-4 and TRBJ1-2; perhaps TRBD1 as D (6 bases). The CDR3 covers 15 residues. CDR1 SGHNT and CDR2 YYREEE come from the germline V gene (reference sequence). The V end was cut by 3 bases, the J end by 12 bases, with 24 bases between. CDR3 bases: TGTGCCAGCAGCTGGACGGGGGGCACTTTAGGGTTGGACACCTTC. It is translated as CASSWTGGTLGLDTF.

This clone was seen a single time. The CDR3 DNA sequence: TGTGCCAGCACCCTGGACAGGGCGGGCGAGCAGTACTTC. Translated, it gives CASTLDRAGEQYF. The V and J genes are TRBV6-1 and TRBJ2-7; 8 nucleotides agree with TRBD1. Unmatched junction bases numbered 8, after V lost 7 bases and J lost 6 bases. This CDR3 is 13 amino acids long. The germline gives CDR1 MNHNS, CDR2 SASEGT.

The genes are TRBV18 and TRBJ2-3; 9 positions match TRBD2. Germline V CDR1 and CDR2: KGHSH, LQKENI. Trimming removed 3 bases from V and 2 bases from J; junction bases left unmatched: 3. The length of the CDR3 is 15 residues. The CDR3 here is CASSPVAGVTDTQYF. DNA of the CDR3: TGTGCCAGCTCACCCGTAGCGGGAGTCACAGATACGCAGTATTTT.

The table lists this clone with a few counts. V usage is TRBV28 and J usage is TRBJ1-1, with no clear D. CDR1 MDHEN and CDR2 SYDVKM come from the germline V gene. The CDR3 sequence is 13 residues long. The germline V and J ends were trimmed by 11 bases and 1 base, with 14 bases remaining between them. This chain's CDR3 is CAATEPKNTEAFF. In DNA, the CDR3 is TGTGCCGCTACAGAACCCAAGAACACTGAAGCTTTCTTT.

The chain joins TRBV2 to TRBJ2-7; 11 nucleotides agree with TRBD2. The CDR3 runs to 14 residues. Trimming took 5 bases from V and 4 from J; bases not matched to a gene: 4. Germline V gene sequence: CDR1 SNHLY, CDR2 FYNNEI. CDR3 coding DNA: TGTGCCAGCAGTTTGACTAGCGGGGTGTACGAGCAGTACTTC. Amino acid sequence: CASSLTSGVYEQYF.

This clone is a singleton in its sample. The chain combines TRBV12-5 with TRBJ2-2, with 13 bases identical to TRBD2. This CDR3 region has 15 residues. With 10 bases clipped from V and 5 bases from J, the junction kept 7 bases outside the gene matches. Germline values: CDR1 LGHNT, CDR2 FRNRAP. CDR3 residues: CATSPGLAGTGELFF. For the CDR3, the DNA is TGTGCTACCTCGCCGGGACTAGCGGGAACCGGGGAGCTGTTTTTT.

The chain combines TRBV7-3 with TRBJ2-1, with 14 bases aligning to TRBD2. Losses at the gene ends were 3 bases for V and 9 bases for J; bases not matched to a gene: 4. The CDR3 loop spans 15 amino acids. CDR1 and CDR2 (germline): SGHTA, FQGTGA. The CDR3 DNA reads TGTGCCAGCAGCTTGACTAGCGGGAGGGCCGGTGAGCAGTTCTTC. Its translation: CASSLTSGRAGEQFF.

The V call is TRBV30, the J call TRBJ2-3; 9 bases agree with TRBD2. This CDR3 has 14 amino acids. V lost 2 bases and J lost 3; bases outside the gene matches: 3. Germline-derived CDR1 and CDR2 are GTSNPN and SVGIG (reference sequence). CDR3 in DNA: TGTGCCTGGAGTTGGAGCGGGAGGACAGATACGCAGTATTTT. This encodes CAWSWSGRTDTQYF. Full variable domain (missing parts from reference TRBV30 and TRBJ2-3): SQTIHQWPATLVQPVGSPLSLECTVEGTSNPNLYWYRQAAGRGLQLLFYSVGIGQISSEVPQNLSASRPQDRQFILSSKKLLLSDSGFYLCAWSWSGRTDTQYFGPGTRLTVL.

The V call is TRBV19, the J call TRBJ2-5, with TRBD1 matching over 7 bases. The assigned J gene may be wrong: the sequence end matches TRBJ2-7 better. The CDR3 loop spans 13 amino acids. The germline V gene encodes CDR1 LNHDA and CDR2 SQIVND (reference sequence). This CDR3 is CASNRGMGSEQYF. CDR3 DNA: TGTGCCAGTAACAGGGGCATGGGTTCCGAGCAGTACTTC.

The J gene is TRBJ2-7, the V gene TRBV7-2; D is perhaps TRBD2 (6 bases). The V end was cut by 1 base, the J end by 5 bases, with 15 bases between. Germline lookup yields CDR1 SGHTA and CDR2 FQGNSA. The CDR3 spans 15 residues. CDR3 sequence (DNA): TGTGCCAGCAGCTTAGTAGGGACTGGGGGGAACGAGCAGTACTTC. It codes for CASSLVGTGGNEQYF.